This record concerns one T cell receptor (beta chain) sequence. Trimming took off 5 bases at V and 8 bases at J, with 25 bases between the two ends. The germline V gene has CDR1 SGHAT and CDR2 FQNNGV. CDR3 length: 17 residues. TCRdb re-called the PCR reads through MiXCR. The data show under 20,000 clones, 34% seen once. The data are from a study of metastatic and nonmetastatic thyroid tumors. Thyroid surgery was performed in patients who had received no treatment beforehand. Sample: tumor tissue. The chain recombines TRBV11-2 with TRBJ1-5; D is perhaps TRBD1 (6 bases). The source is a male donor with papillary thyroid cancer or a benign thyroid nodule (not recorded which). Some clones in this sample may be carry-over from other donors' samples. The CDR3 reads CASSPAREVGGLEPQHF. In nucleotides, the CDR3 is TGTGCCAGCAGCCCCGCCCGGGAGGTGGGGGGCTTGGAGCCCCAGCATTTT.